This T cell receptor (beta chain) emerged from a study of CD8 T cells in ankylosing spondylitis. Whole-study results and caveats: Clones linked to disease, bearing a CD8+ phenotype, were relatively rare in peripheral blood.

This clonotype has only a few counts. Its antigen is as yet unknown. Germline V lookup: CDR1 ENHRY, CDR2 SYGVKD. Trimming left V 8 bases short and J 5 bases short, with 13 bases between. The length of the CDR3 is 12 residues. With molecular barcodes, quantitative 5'-RACE was used to make the TCR beta libraries. TCRdb ran MiXCR on the 5' RACE reads and lists one entry per CDR3 protein. The sample has about 140,000 distinct CDR3 sequences, around 32% seen once. The source is a male donor with ankylosing spondylitis. Sequencing was performed on synovial fluid, either unsorted or a sorted T cell fraction (not recorded which). The chain joins TRBV10-3 to TRBJ2-7; a weak D match, TRBD1 (6 bases). CDR3 protein: CAIARDTNEQYF. The CDR3 bases are TGTGCCATCGCCCGGGACACGAACGAGCAGTACTTC.